This TCR beta chain derives from a study of radiotherapy plus CTLA-4 blockade in lung cancer. The protocol was immunoSEQ multiplex PCR, while the TCRdb copy is restricted to in-frame clones and leaves out a portion. The sample shows 85,000 to 120,000 clones, about 84% of them seen only once. This clone showed up just once. Trimming took off 4 bases at V and 2 bases at J, with 15 bases between the two ends. There are 16 residues in the CDR3. CDR1 and CDR2 from the germline V gene are SNHLY and FYNNEI. The clonotype originates from a human donor with non-small cell lung cancer that progressed on radiotherapy plus ipilimumab. Some clones in this sample may be carry-over from other donors' samples. The sample here was peripheral blood, taken from a patient treated with radiotherapy plus ipilimumab. The chain links TRBV2 to TRBJ1-5, with D possibly being TRBD1 (5 bases). This chain's CDR3 is CASSGLLRGGNQPQHF. For the CDR3, the DNA is TGTGCCAGCAGTGGACTACTAAGAGGGGGCAATCAGCCCCAGCATTTT.